The 32 T cell receptor beta chains below all came from one sample that was sequenced in a study of blood T cell repertoires in COVID-19 (dated by TCRdb to the early 2020s). Library construction relied on the immunoSEQ multiplex PCR assay. Sourced from immuneACCESS, this table was stored by TCRdb with only in-frame sequences that have V and J called. A share of the clones is absent; for the studies checked, an unresolved V gene accounts for under half, and the remainder has no known explanation. Across this sample there are 75,000 or so clones, with around 80% seen only once. The ten largest clones represent around a third of the sample. Sequencing was done on a sample of peripheral blood. The receptor source for this set is a woman in her sixties or seventies with acute or convalescent COVID-19.

DNA of the CDR3: TGTGCCAGCAGTCTCGGGACTAGCGGGAGGATCGGGGAGCTGTTTTTT. Amino acids: CASSLGTSGRIGELFF. The V gene is TRBV3-1 (or the pseudogene TRBV3-2), the J gene TRBJ2-2; 15 bases map to TRBD2. The germline V gene has CDR1 LGHDT and CDR2 YNNKEL (reference sequence). Trimming at V came to 6 bases and at J to 7 bases, leaving 6 bases not matched to a gene. The CDR3 is 16 amino acids.

V gene TRBV2 combines with J gene TRBJ2-3; a weak D match, TRBD1 (5 bases). The CDR3 sequence is 14 residues long. V was shortened by 8 bases and J by 0 bases, with 12 bases between the two germline ends. Germline-derived CDR1 and CDR2 are SNHLY and FYNNEI. CDR3 amino acids: CASRAGSSTDTQYF. CDR3 sequence (DNA): TGTGCCAGCCGAGCAGGGTCTAGCACAGATACGCAGTATTTT.

The V and J genes are TRBV25-1 and TRBJ2-3; D ambiguous. The CDR3 runs to 15 residues. Per germline, CDR1 MGHDK and CDR2 SYGVNS. The V end lost 4 bases, the J end lost 0 bases, and 11 bases lay between the germline ends. The chain's CDR3 is CASSAYRSSTDTQYF. The CDR3 bases are TGTGCCAGCAGTGCCTACAGATCTAGCACAGATACGCAGTATTTT. Based on the CDR3 plus reference TRBV25-1 and TRBJ2-3, the full variable domain is EADIYQTPRYLVIGTGKKITLECSQTMGHDKMYWYQQDPGMELHLIHYSYGVNSTEKGDLSSESTVSRIRTEHFPLTLESARPSHTSQYLCASSAYRSSTDTQYFGPGTRLTVL.

The chain employs TRBV5-1 and TRBJ2-5; 8 bases fit TRBD1. Germline assignment: CDR1 SGHRS and CDR2 YFSETQ. V lost 5 bases and J lost 5; bases outside the gene matches: 5. The CDR3 runs to 13 residues. The CDR3 protein is CASRDRVGETQYF. CDR3 sequence (DNA): TGCGCCAGCAGGGACAGGGTTGGGGAGACCCAGTACTTC.

The chain employs TRBV11-3 and TRBJ2-5, with D tentatively TRBD1 (6 bases). The germline gives CDR1 SGHNT, CDR2 YENEEA. V gave up 0 bases and J gave up 3 bases, with 11 bases separating them. The CDR3 totals 15 residues. The CDR3 DNA reads as TGTGCCAGCAGCTTAGACGGGACACAGGAAGAGACCCAGTACTTC. Protein: CASSLDGTQEETQYF.

The CDR3 sequence is CASNDREGQPQHF. Here the CDR3 DNA reads TGTGCCAGTAATGACAGGGAAGGTCAGCCCCAGCATTTT. The J gene is TRBJ1-5, the V gene TRBV19, with 7 bases matching TRBD1. The germline V gene encodes CDR1 LNHDA and CDR2 SQIVND (reference sequence). V was pared by 7 bases and J by 6 bases, with 6 bases of the junction left unmatched. This CDR3 has 13 amino acids. The full variable domain, with the rest looked up from reference TRBV19 and TRBJ1-5, is DGGITQSPKYLFRKEGQNVTLSCEQNLNHDAMYWYRQDPGQGLRLIYYSQIVNDFQKGDIAEGYSVSREKKESFPLTVTSAQKNPTAFYLCASNDREGQPQHFGDGTRLSIL.

A single count supports this clone. The chain links TRBV25-1 to TRBJ2-2; TRBD1 is a possible D gene (7 bases). The V end lost 6 bases, the J end lost 4 bases, and 15 bases lay between the germline ends. This CDR3 comprises 15 residues. The germline CDR1 and CDR2 sequences are MGHDK and SYGVNS. CDR3 sequence (DNA): TGTGCCAGCAGCAGCCAGGGGGGAACCACCGGGGAGCTGTTTTTT. It specifies CASSSQGGTTGELFF. The variable domain in full, with the rest retrieved from reference TRBV25-1 and TRBJ2-2, is EADIYQTPRYLVIGTGKKITLECSQTMGHDKMYWYQQDPGMELHLIHYSYGVNSTEKGDLSSESTVSRIRTEHFPLTLESARPSHTSQYLCASSSQGGTTGELFFGEGSRLTVL.

The chain carries TRBV29-1 and TRBJ2-3; 7 bases fit TRBD1. V trimming: 7 bases; J trimming: 1 base; junction bases outside the gene matches: 8. This CDR3 region has 14 residues. Germline V gene sequence: CDR1 SQVTM, CDR2 ANQGSEA. In DNA form, the CDR3 reads TGCAGCGGACAGGGCGGAGCGGGCACAGATACGCAGTATTTT. Residues: CSGQGGAGTDTQYF.

The chain employs TRBV12-2 and TRBJ1-5; whether TRBD1, the table's D call, matches the DNA was not checked. TRBV12-2 is marked as a pseudogene. CDR3 length: 15 residues. CDR3 coding DNA: TGTGCAAGTCGCTTTCAGGACAGCAACAATCAGCCCCAGCATTTT. This translates into CASRFQDSNNQPQHF.

This clone was picked up a small number of times. This sequence joins TRBV3-1 (or the pseudogene TRBV3-2) and TRBJ2-7; 7 nucleotides line up with TRBD2. CDR3 size: 14 residues. With 4 bases clipped from V and 2 bases from J, the junction kept 5 bases outside the gene matches. Germline assignment: CDR1 LGHDT and CDR2 YNNKEL (reference sequence). CDR3 nucleotide sequence: TGTGCCAGCAGCCTCCGGGACTATGCCTACGAGCAGTACTTC. Its translation is CASSLRDYAYEQYF.

V gene TRBV2 combines with J gene TRBJ1-6; D may be TRBD1 (6 bases). The V gene lost 5 bases and the J gene lost 0 bases, with 14 bases spanning the gap. The CDR3 contains 17 residues. Germline CDR1 is SNHLY and CDR2 is FYNNEI. CDR3 region: CASSYDRPSSYNSPLHF. CDR3 DNA: TGTGCCAGCAGTTACGACAGGCCGAGCTCCTATAATTCACCCCTCCACTTT.

The V gene is TRBV7-8, the J gene TRBJ2-5, with 8 bases identical to TRBD1. The germline CDR1 and CDR2 sequences are SGHVS and FQNEAQ. CDR3 length: 15 amino acids. V lost 1 base to trimming and J lost 5 bases; unmatched junction nucleotides: 6. This chain's CDR3 is CASSLGSGGDETQYF. The CDR3 bases are TGTGCCAGCAGCTTAGGTTCAGGGGGCGATGAGACCCAGTACTTC. Supplemented by reference TRBV7-8 and TRBJ2-5, the full variable domain reads GAGVSQSPRYKVAKRGQDVALRCDPISGHVSLFWYQQALGQGPEFLTYFQNEAQLDKSGLPSDRFFAERPEGSVSTLKIQRTQQEDSAVYLCASSLGSGGDETQYFGPGTRLLVL.

This clone has only one observation. This sequence joins TRBV2 and TRBJ1-2; 9 positions agree with TRBD1. Germline loops: CDR1 SNHLY, CDR2 FYNNEI. CDR3 size: 13 residues. The junction had 4 bases not matched to a gene; V was cut back by 5 bases and J by 6 bases. The CDR3 bases are TGTGCCAGCAGTAGTGGGACAGGGAATGGCTACACCTTC. Amino acids: CASSSGTGNGYTF. The entire variable domain, with the rest obtained from reference TRBV2 and TRBJ1-2, is as follows: EPEVTQTPSHQVTQMGQEVILRCVPISNHLYFYWYRQILGQKVEFLVSFYNNEISEKSEIFDDQFSVERPDGSNFTLKIRSTKLEDSAMYFCASSSGTGNGYTFGSGTRLTVV.

J is TRBJ1-6 and V is TRBV5-1; D gene unclear. The CDR3 runs 14 residues. The germline V gene encodes CDR1 SGHRS and CDR2 YFSETQ. With 1 base removed from V and 8 bases from J, the gap between germline ends came to 10 bases. DNA of the CDR3: TGCGCCAGCAGCTTGATCTCAGAGGATTCACCCCTCCACTTT. This gives the protein CASSLISEDSPLHF.

The chain uses TRBV7-2 and TRBJ1-2; D uncertain. The V and J ends lost 1 base and 0 bases respectively, with 9 bases between them. The CDR3 covers 15 residues. Germline values: CDR1 SGHTA, CDR2 FQGNSA. CDR3 sequence: CASSLGGGTNYGYTF. Written as DNA, the CDR3 is TGTGCCAGCAGCTTAGGCGGCGGCACTAACTATGGCTACACCTTC.

This chain links TRBV7-2 with TRBJ2-6; maybe TRBD1 (5 bases). CDR1 and CDR2 (germline): SGHTA, FQGNSA. With 5 bases removed from V and 0 bases from J, the gap between germline ends came to 14 bases. This CDR3 spans 17 amino acids. The CDR3 loop reads CASSPQGVSSGANVLTF. In nucleotides, the CDR3 is TGTGCCAGCAGCCCTCAGGGTGTGAGCTCTGGGGCCAACGTCCTGACTTTC.

The chain combines TRBV24-1 with TRBJ1-5; D is uncertain. The germline V and J ends were trimmed by 3 bases and 15 bases, with 17 bases remaining between them. The CDR3 extends over 13 amino acids. CDR1 and CDR2 (germline): KGHDR, SFDVKD. CDR3 region: CATSDPTDSRRHF. The DNA for the CDR3 is TGTGCCACCAGTGATCCTACTGACTCTCGGCGGCATTTT.

The gene calls are TRBV7-2 and TRBJ2-3; no definite D call. The CDR3 is 14 amino acids. V was cut by 1 base and J by 3 bases, with 8 bases left in between. The germline gives CDR1 SGHTA, CDR2 FQGNSA. The CDR3 protein is CASSLGLLTDTQYF. The CDR3 bases are TGTGCCAGCAGCTTAGGCTTACTTACAGATACGCAGTATTTT.

The rearrangement uses TRBV2 and TRBJ2-7; maybe TRBD1 (6 bases). The CDR3 has 16 amino acids. The germline V gene has CDR1 SNHLY and CDR2 FYNNEI. Trimming cost V 5 bases and J 4 bases, with 21 bases left between them. The CDR3 nucleotides read TGTGCCAGCAGTTTCGGCAGGGGCCGCGAGGGTTACGAGCAGTACTTC. This gives the protein CASSFGRGREGYEQYF. Using reference TRBV2 and TRBJ2-7 for the parts outside the CDR3, the full variable domain is EPEVTQTPSHQVTQMGQEVILRCVPISNHLYFYWYRQILGQKVEFLVSFYNNEISEKSEIFDDQFSVERPDGSNFTLKIRSTKLEDSAMYFCASSFGRGREGYEQYFGPGTRLTVT.

The chain has TRBV6-5 and TRBJ1-5; TRBD1 matches 7 bases. The trim removed 6 bases at V and 11 bases at J, leaving 10 bases unmatched. The CDR3 is 13 amino acids. Germline V CDR1 and CDR2: MNHEY, SVGAGI. The CDR3 loop reads CASRLDLTGTQHF. In DNA, the CDR3 is TGTGCCAGCAGACTCGACTTGACAGGGACCCAGCATTTT.

The chain couples TRBV9 to TRBJ1-2; the D is unclear. CDR1 and CDR2 from the germline V gene are SGDLS and YYNGEE. V lost 4 bases and J lost 8, with 3 bases in between. The CDR3 is made up of 9 amino acids. The CDR3 here is CASSPGYTF. The CDR3 region has the DNA TGTGCCAGCAGCCCGGGCTACACCTTC.

This chain links TRBV28 with TRBJ1-3; D possibly corresponds to TRBD1 (5 bases). There are 13 residues in the CDR3. Germline CDR1 MDHEN, CDR2 SYDVKM. Trimming removed 4 bases at V and 1 base at J, with 5 bases between. CDR3 sequence: CASSYRSGNTIYF. The CDR3 DNA reads as TGTGCCAGCAGTTACAGGTCTGGAAACACCATATATTTT.

The chain employs TRBV27 and TRBJ1-6; D gene ambiguous. Germline-derived CDR1 and CDR2 are MNHEY and SMNVEV (reference sequence). The V end was cut by 0 bases, the J end by 13 bases, with 13 bases between. The CDR3 contains 14 residues. Here the CDR3 reads CASSLSVGSGPLHF. Written as DNA, the CDR3 is TGTGCCAGCAGTTTATCTGTGGGTTCGGGGCCCCTCCACTTT.

This clone was detected only a few times. J is TRBJ1-2 and V is TRBV14, with D possibly being TRBD1 (6 bases). V lost 4 bases and J lost 11, with 20 bases in between. In germline, CDR1 is SGHDN, CDR2 FVKESK. The CDR3 runs to 14 residues. In nucleotides, the CDR3 is TGTGCCAGCAGCCTCAGGACAGCCTCGTCGGGTTACACCTTC. Translation gives CASSLRTASSGYTF.

The V call is TRBV6-1, the J call TRBJ2-7, with 11 bases that match TRBD2. Germline-derived CDR1 and CDR2 are MNHNS and SASEGT. The CDR3 totals 15 residues. With V trimmed by 1 base and J by 3 bases, 2 bases remained unmatched. The CDR3 loop reads CASSEGLAGGYEQYF. The CDR3 DNA reads TGTGCCAGCAGTGAAGGCCTAGCGGGAGGCTACGAGCAGTACTTC.

This clone showed up many times. This chain joins TRBV4-2 and TRBJ2-7; TRBD2 matches at 13 bases. This CDR3 has 15 amino acids. V gave up 4 bases and J gave up 4 bases; unmatched junction bases: 4. Germline CDR1 and CDR2: LGHNA and YNFKEQ. This chain's CDR3 is CASSPTSGGGYEQYF. The CDR3 bases are TGTGCCAGCAGCCCTACTAGCGGGGGGGGATACGAGCAGTACTTC.

V is TRBV14 and J is TRBJ1-6; D gene unclear. The V gene's germline CDR1 is SGHDN and CDR2 FVKESK. This CDR3 region has 18 residues. V lost 0 bases and J lost 2, with 14 bases in between. In DNA form, the CDR3 reads TGTGCCAGCAGCCAAGATTCGGTGAGCGAGACCTATAATTCACCCCTCCACTTT. Its protein is CASSQDSVSETYNSPLHF.

The chain joins TRBV19 to TRBJ2-1; the D gene is possibly TRBD1 (6 bases). Germline assignment: CDR1 LNHDA and CDR2 SQIVND (reference sequence). The V and J ends lost 3 bases and 7 bases respectively, with 22 bases between them. This CDR3 is built from 17 residues. This chain's CDR3 is CASSMLGASRPGNEQFF. CDR3 bases: TGTGCCAGTAGTATGTTGGGGGCTAGCCGCCCCGGGAATGAGCAGTTCTTC.

The chain employs TRBV5-6 and TRBJ2-4; D is possibly TRBD2 (5 bases). The CDR3 is 15 residues long. Germline-derived CDR1 and CDR2 are SGHDT and YYEEEE. Trimming removed 1 base from V and 3 bases from J, with 11 bases in between. CDR3 residues: CASSLFPGDKNIQYF. CDR3 DNA: TGTGCCAGCAGCTTGTTCCCCGGGGACAAAAACATTCAGTACTTC.

The chain couples TRBV5-1 to TRBJ2-1, with TRBD2 matching over 10 bases. Per the germline V gene, CDR1 is SGHRS and CDR2 is YFSETQ. V was clipped by 5 bases and J by 6 bases; unmatched bases: 5. This CDR3 has 14 amino acids. The CDR3 nucleotides read TGCGCCAGCAGTTCTAGCGGGAGTGGCAATGAGCAGTTCTTC. This translates into CASSSSGSGNEQFF.

The rearrangement uses TRBV7-8 and TRBJ1-1; D possibly corresponds to TRBD1 (6 bases). V lost 4 bases, J lost 1 base, and 7 bases lay in between. Germline V gene data show CDR1 as SGHVS and CDR2 as FQNEAQ. The CDR3 spans 13 residues. For the CDR3, the DNA is TGTGCCAGCAGCTCGGACAGGAACACTGAAGCTTTCTTT. Its translation is CASSSDRNTEAFF. The variable domain in full, with the rest retrieved from reference TRBV7-8 and TRBJ1-1, is GAGVSQSPRYKVAKRGQDVALRCDPISGHVSLFWYQQALGQGPEFLTYFQNEAQLDKSGLPSDRFFAERPEGSVSTLKIQRTQQEDSAVYLCASSSDRNTEAFFGQGTRLTVV.

CDR3 sequence (DNA): TGTGCCAGCAGTTCCGGGGACAGCCAGAATCTCTATGGCTACACCTTC. Translating gives CASSSGDSQNLYGYTF. The chain couples TRBV6-2 or TRBV6-3 to TRBJ1-2, with 7 bases matching TRBD1. The CDR3 length is 16 residues. Germline lookup yields CDR1 MNHEY and CDR2 SVGEGT. Losses at the gene ends were 4 bases for V and 4 bases for J; bases not matched to a gene: 12.